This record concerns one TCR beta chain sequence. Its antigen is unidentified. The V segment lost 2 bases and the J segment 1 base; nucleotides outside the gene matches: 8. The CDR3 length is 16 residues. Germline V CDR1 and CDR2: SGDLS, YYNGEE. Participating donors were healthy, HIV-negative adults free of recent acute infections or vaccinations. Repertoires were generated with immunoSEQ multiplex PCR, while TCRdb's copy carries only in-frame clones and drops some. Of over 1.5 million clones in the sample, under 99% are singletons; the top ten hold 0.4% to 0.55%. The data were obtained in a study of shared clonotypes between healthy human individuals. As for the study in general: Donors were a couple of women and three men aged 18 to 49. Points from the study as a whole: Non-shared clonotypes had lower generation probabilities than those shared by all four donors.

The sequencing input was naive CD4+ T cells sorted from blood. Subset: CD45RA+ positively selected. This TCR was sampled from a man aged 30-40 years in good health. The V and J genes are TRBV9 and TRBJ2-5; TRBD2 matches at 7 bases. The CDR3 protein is CASSVLSGRGQETQYF. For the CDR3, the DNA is TGTGCCAGCAGCGTTTTAAGTGGGAGGGGCCAAGAGACCCAGTACTTC.